This TCR beta chain was identified in a study of identical twins. This CDR3 region has 17 residues. CDR1 MNHEY and CDR2 SMNVEV come from the germline V gene (reference sequence). V lost 0 bases, J lost 0 bases, and 7 bases stayed unmatched. TCRdb re-analysed the 5' RACE reads in MiXCR, keeping a single row per CDR3 protein. The data contain more than 1.5 million distinct CDR3 sequences, under 35% of them singletons. Sequences were obtained from cord blood. This sequence was found in a newborn girl in good health. The chain combines TRBV27 with TRBJ2-7; 8 positions match TRBD2. The CDR3 sequence is CASSLSKVAGSSYEQYF. DNA for the CDR3: TGTGCCAGCAGTTTATCGAAAGTAGCGGGAAGCTCCTACGAGCAGTACTTC.